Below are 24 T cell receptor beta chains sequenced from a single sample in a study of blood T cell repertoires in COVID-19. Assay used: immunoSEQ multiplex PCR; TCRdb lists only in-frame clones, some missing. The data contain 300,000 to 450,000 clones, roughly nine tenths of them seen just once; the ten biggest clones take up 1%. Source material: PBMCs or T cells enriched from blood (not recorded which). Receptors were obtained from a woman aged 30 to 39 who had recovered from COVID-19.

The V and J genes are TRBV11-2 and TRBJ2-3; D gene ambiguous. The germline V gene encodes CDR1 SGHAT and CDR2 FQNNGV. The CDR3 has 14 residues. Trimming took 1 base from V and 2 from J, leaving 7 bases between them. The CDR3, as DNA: TGTGCCAGCAGCTTAGGCGCACTCACAGATACGCAGTATTTT. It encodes CASSLGALTDTQYF.

The CDR3 loop is CSVSSGGAYNEQFF. CDR3 in DNA: TGCAGCGTTTCTAGCGGGGGGGCTTACAATGAGCAGTTCTTC. The chain uses TRBV29-1 and TRBJ2-1, with 12 bases that match TRBD2. The CDR3 totals 14 residues. V was clipped by 5 bases and J by 4 bases; unmatched bases: 3. CDR1 and CDR2 (germline): SQVTM, ANQGSEA.

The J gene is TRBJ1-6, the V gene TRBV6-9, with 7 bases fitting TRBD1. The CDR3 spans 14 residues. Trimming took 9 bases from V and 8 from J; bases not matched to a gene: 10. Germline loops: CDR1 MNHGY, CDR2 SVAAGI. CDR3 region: CASNSGGPHSPLHF. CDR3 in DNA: TGTGCCAGTAACTCAGGGGGTCCCCATTCACCCCTCCACTTT.

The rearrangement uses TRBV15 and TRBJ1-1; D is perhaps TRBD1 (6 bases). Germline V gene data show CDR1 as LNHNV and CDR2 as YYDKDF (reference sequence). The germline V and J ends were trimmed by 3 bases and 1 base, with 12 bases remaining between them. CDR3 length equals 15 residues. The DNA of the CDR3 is TGTGCCACCAGCAGCGGGGGGGCAGGGAACACTGAAGCTTTCTTT. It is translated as CATSSGGAGNTEAFF.

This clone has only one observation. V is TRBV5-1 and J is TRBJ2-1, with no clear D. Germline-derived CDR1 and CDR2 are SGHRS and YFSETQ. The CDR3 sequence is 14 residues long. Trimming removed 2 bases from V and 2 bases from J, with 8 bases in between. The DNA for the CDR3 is TGCGCCAGCAGCTTAACACGGGCCTACAATGAGCAGTTCTTC. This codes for CASSLTRAYNEQFF.

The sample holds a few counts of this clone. CDR3 protein: CASSLGRGSGYGYTF. DNA of the CDR3: TGTGCCAGCAGCTTAGGAAGGGGGTCGGGCTATGGCTACACCTTC. The chain has TRBV11-2 and TRBJ1-2; TRBD1 might be the D (6 bases). Trimming removed 1 base from V and 4 bases from J, with 13 bases in between. CDR1 is SGHAT, CDR2 FQNNGV, per germline. The CDR3 spans 15 residues.

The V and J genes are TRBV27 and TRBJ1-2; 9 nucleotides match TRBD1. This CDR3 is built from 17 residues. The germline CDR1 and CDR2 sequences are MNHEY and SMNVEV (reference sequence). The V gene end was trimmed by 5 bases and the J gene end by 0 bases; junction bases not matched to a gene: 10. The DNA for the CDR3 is TGTGCCAGCAGTAACCGGACAGGGGTGGTTACTAACTATGGCTACACCTTC. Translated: CASSNRTGVVTNYGYTF.

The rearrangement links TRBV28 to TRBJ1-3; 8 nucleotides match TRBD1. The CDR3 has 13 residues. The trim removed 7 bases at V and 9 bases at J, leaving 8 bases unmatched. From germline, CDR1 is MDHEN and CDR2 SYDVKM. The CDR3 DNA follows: TGTGCCAGCATTCCGGGACAGGATGGCACCATATATTTT. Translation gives CASIPGQDGTIYF.

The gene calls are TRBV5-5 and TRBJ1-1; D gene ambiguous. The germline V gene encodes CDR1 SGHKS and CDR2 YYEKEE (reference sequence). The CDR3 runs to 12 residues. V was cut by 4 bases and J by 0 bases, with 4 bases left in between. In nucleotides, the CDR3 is TGTGCCAGCAGCCAAATGAACACTGAAGCTTTCTTT. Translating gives CASSQMNTEAFF.

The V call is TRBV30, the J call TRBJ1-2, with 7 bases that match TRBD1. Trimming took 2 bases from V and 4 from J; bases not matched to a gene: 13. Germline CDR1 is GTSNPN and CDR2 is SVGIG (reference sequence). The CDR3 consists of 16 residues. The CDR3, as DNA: TGTGCCTGGAGTCCGACAGGGCAGGGGGTTAGCTATGGCTACACCTTC. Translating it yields CAWSPTGQGVSYGYTF.

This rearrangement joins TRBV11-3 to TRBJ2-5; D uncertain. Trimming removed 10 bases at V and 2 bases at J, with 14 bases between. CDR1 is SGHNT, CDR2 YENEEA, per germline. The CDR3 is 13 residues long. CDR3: CAILPGSQETQYF. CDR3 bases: TGTGCCATCCTCCCGGGTTCTCAAGAGACCCAGTACTTC. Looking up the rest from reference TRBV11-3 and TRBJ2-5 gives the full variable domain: EAGVVQSPRYKIIEKKQPVAFWCNPISGHNTLYWYLQNLGQGPELLIRYENEEAVDDSQLPKDRFSAERLKGVDSTLKIQPAELGDSAVYLCAILPGSQETQYFGPGTRLLVL.

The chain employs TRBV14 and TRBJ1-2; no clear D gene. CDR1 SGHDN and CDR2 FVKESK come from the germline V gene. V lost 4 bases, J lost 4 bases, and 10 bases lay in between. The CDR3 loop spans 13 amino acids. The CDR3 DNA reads TGTGCCAGCAGCCGCGGCAGCCTCTATGGCTACACCTTC. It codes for CASSRGSLYGYTF.

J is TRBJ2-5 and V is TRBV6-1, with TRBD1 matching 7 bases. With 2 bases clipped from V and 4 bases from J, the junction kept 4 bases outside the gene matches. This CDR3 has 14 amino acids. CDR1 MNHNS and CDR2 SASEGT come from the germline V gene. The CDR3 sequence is CASSETGQSETQYF. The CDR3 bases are TGTGCCAGCAGTGAAACGGGACAGTCAGAGACCCAGTACTTC.

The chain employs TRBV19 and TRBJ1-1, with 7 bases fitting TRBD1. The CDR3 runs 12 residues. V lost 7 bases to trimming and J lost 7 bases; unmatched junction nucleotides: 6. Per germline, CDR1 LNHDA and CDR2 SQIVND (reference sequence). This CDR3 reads CASIPGQLEAFF. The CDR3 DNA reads TGTGCCAGTATTCCGGGACAGCTTGAAGCTTTCTTT.

In nucleotides, the CDR3 is TGTGCCAGCAGTTTAGGGACAGGCTTTGGAAACACCATATATTTT. This encodes CASSLGTGFGNTIYF. The chain has TRBV6-5 and TRBJ1-3; 8 bases align to TRBD1. The CDR3 extends over 15 amino acids. V lost 4 bases to trimming and J lost 3 bases; unmatched junction nucleotides: 5. Per germline, CDR1 MNHEY and CDR2 SVGAGI.

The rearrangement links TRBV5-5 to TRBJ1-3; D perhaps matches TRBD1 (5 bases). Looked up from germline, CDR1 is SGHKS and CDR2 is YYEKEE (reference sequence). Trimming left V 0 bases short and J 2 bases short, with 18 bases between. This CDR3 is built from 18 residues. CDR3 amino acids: CASSLVPLNGGAGNTIYF. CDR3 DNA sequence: TGTGCCAGCAGCTTGGTGCCCCTTAACGGGGGAGCTGGAAACACCATATATTTT.

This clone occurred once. In DNA form, the CDR3 reads TGTGCCAGCAGCCGTTTGGGCTTCTACGAGCAGTACTTC. Amino acids: CASSRLGFYEQYF. V is TRBV5-6 and J is TRBJ2-7; D is uncertain. Germline CDR1 SGHDT, CDR2 YYEEEE. The CDR3 consists of 13 residues. Trimming removed 4 bases from V and 3 bases from J, with 11 bases in between.

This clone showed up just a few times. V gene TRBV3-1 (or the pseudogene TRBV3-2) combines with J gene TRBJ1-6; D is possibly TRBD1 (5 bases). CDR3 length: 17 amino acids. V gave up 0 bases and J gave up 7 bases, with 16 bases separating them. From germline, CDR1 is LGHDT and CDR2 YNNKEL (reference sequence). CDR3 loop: CASSQDSGGGTNSPLHF. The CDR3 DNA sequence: TGTGCCAGCAGCCAAGATTCGGGGGGGGGAACAAATTCACCCCTCCACTTT.

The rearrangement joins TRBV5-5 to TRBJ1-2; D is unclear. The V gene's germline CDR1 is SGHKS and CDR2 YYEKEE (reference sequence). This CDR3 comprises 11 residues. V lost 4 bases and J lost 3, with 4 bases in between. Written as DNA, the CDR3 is TGTGCCAGCAGCCCCGACTATGGCTACACCTTC. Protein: CASSPDYGYTF.

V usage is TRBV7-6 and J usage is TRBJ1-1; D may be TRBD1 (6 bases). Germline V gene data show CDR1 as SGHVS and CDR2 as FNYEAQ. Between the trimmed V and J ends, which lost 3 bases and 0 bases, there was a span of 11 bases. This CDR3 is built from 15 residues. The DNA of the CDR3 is TGTGCCAGCAGCTTGGGCAGGGGCGTGAACACTGAAGCTTTCTTT. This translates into CASSLGRGVNTEAFF. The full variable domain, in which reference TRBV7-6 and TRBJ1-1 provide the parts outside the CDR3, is GAGVSQSPRYKVTKRGQDVALRCDPISGHVSLYWYRQALGQGPEFLTYFNYEAQQDKSGLPNDRFSAERPEGSISTLTIQRTEQRDSAMYRCASSLGRGVNTEAFFGQGTRLTVV.

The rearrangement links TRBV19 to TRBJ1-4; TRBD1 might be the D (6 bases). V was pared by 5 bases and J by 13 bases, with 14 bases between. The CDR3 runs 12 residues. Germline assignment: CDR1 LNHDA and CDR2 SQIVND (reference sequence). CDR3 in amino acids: CASSSPMGALFF. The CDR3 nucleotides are TGTGCCAGTAGTTCCCCCATGGGGGCACTGTTTTTT.

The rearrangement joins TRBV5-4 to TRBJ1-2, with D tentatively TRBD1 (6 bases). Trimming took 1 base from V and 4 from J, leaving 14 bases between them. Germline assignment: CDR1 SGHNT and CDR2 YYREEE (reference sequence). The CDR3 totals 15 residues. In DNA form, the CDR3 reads TGTGCCAGCAGCTTGACAGGGCCCTATTCCTATGGCTACACCTTC. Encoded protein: CASSLTGPYSYGYTF.

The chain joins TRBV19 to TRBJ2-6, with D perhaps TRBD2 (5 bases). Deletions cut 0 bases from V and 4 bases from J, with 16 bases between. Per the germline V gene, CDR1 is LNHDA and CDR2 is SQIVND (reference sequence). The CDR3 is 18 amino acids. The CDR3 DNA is TGTGCCAGTAGTATAGAAGCGGTATGGGGTAGAGGGGCCAACGTCCTGACTTTC. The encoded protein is CASSIEAVWGRGANVLTF.

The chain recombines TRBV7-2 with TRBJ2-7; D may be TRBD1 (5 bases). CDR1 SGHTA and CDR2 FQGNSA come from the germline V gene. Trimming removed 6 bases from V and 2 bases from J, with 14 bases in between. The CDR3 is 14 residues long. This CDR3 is CASSLWGSAYEQYF. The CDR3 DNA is TGTGCCAGCAGTTTGTGGGGCAGTGCCTACGAGCAGTACTTC.